The clone carrying this TCR beta chain has just one count. How the authors handled the data: Estimated nucleated cell counts came from reference gene primer amplification. The assay was immunoSEQ multiplex PCR, and TCRdb's table has in-frame clones only and misses some. Clonal size and the V and J genes are those of that table, whereas D and trimming came from the DNA. The sample lists 88,000 or so clones; over 75% were seen once. The CDR3 runs 15 residues. Germline V gene lookup returns CDR1 LNHDA and CDR2 SQIVND (reference sequence). V trimming: 7 bases; J trimming: 6 bases; junction bases outside the gene matches: 7. This record belongs to a study of blood T cell repertoires in COVID-19. Study-wide context: Donors in the United States, Italy and Spain gave samples during acute or convalescent COVID-19. In each case, the material was cDNA or gDNA derived from T cells, B-cell-depleted T cells, or PBMCs.

Sequences were obtained from peripheral blood. The sequence was obtained from a man aged 55 to 70 with acute or convalescent COVID-19. The chain recombines TRBV19 with TRBJ2-2; TRBD1 matches 11 bases. The CDR3 is CASTPRGQGAGELFF. CDR3 sequence (DNA): TGTGCCAGTACCCCCAGGGGACAGGGGGCCGGGGAGCTGTTTTTT.